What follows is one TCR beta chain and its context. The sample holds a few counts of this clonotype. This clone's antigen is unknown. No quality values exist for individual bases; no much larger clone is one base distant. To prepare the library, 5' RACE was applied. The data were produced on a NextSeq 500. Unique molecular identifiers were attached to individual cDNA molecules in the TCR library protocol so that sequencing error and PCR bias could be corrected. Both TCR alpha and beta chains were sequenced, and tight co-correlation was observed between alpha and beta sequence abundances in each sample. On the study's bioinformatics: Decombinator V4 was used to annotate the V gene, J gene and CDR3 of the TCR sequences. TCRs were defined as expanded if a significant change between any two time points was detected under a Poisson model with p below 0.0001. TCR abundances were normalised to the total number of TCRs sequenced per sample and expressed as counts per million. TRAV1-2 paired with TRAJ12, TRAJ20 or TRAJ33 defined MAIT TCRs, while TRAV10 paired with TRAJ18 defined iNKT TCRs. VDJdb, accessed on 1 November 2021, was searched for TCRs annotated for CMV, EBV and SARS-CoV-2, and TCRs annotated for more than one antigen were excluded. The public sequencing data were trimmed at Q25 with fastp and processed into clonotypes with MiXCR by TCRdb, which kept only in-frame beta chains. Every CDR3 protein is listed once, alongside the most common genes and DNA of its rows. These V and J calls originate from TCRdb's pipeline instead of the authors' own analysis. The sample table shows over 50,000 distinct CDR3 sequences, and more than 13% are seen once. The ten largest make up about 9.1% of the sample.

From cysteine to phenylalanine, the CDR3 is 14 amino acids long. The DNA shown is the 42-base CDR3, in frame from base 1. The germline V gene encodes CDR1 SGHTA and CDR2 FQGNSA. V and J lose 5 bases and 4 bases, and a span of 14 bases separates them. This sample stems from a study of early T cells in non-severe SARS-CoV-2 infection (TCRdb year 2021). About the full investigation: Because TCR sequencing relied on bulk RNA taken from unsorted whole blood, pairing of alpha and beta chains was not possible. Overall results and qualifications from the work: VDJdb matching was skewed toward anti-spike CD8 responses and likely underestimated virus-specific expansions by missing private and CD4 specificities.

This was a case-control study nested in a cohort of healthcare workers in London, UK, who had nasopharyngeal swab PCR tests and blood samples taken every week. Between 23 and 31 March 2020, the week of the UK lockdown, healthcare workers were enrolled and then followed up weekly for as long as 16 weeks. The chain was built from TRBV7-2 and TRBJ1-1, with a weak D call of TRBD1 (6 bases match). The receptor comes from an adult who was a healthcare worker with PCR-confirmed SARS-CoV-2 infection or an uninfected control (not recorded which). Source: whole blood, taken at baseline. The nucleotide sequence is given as TGTGCCAGCAGCACAGACAGGTTGTCCACTGAAGCTTTCTTT. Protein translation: CASSTDRLSTEAFF.